This TCR beta chain was documented in a study of blood T cells in healthy people across ages. This clonotype was seen at least ten times. Its target is unknown. V was cut by 6 bases and J by 5 bases, with 17 bases left in between. Germline CDR1 reads SEHNR; CDR2 reads FQNEAQ (reference sequence). This CDR3 comprises 15 residues. General observations from the study: Both naive CD4+ cell counts and diversity were greater in long-lived donors than in aged donors.

PCR was performed a second time for roughly 7 to 12 cycles using a sample-barcoded 5' primer and a J-beta primer mix. From each sample, at least 2.5 million paired-end reads containing CDR3 were obtained. TCRdb itself ran the 5' RACE reads through MiXCR, one entry per CDR3 protein. This sample has around 900,000 distinct CDR3 sequences, with under 30% found just once. V is TRBV7-9 and J is TRBJ2-1; a weak D match, TRBD2 (6 bases). Sequenced sample: blood. The TCR was taken from a woman older than 75 in good health. CDR3 residues: CASSSTGLWNNEQFF. CDR3 coding DNA: TGTGCCAGCAGTAGTACGGGACTTTGGAACAATGAGCAGTTCTTC.